What follows is one T cell receptor (beta chain) and its context. No antigen is known for it. It was with 60 Vbeta and 13 Jbeta primers that the PCR ran. Assay used: immunoSEQ multiplex PCR; TCRdb lists only in-frame clones, some missing. The sample has some 140,000 clones, more than 70% seen once; the top ten hold 6% to 8%. These data originate in a study of cytomegalovirus exposure and HLA in healthy donors. Trimming shortened V by 3 bases and J by 6 bases, and 8 bases separated the two germline ends. The CDR3 is 12 amino acids. Germline loops: CDR1 SEHNR, CDR2 FQNEAQ (reference sequence). Whole-study findings and limits: Reports indicate that TCR beta sequences accurately predicted the HLA-A and HLA-B alleles of most subjects. Likely technical artifact: a cluster of highly shared sequence variants. Upon later analysis, HLA-associated TCR beta chains proved more clonally expanded than other, equally common chains.

Sequencing input: PBMCs. The clonotype originates from a woman aged 25 to 45 in good health and CMV-seropositive. The chain is built from TRBV7-9 and TRBJ1-2; D is unresolved. Here the CDR3 reads CASSLGTDGYTF. CDR3 bases: TGTGCCAGCAGCTTGGGTACAGATGGCTACACCTTC.